Sequencing of this T cell receptor beta chain was carried out in a study of T cell repertoires in cytomegalovirus infection (dated by TCRdb to about 2019). For the study in its entirety: The HLA type of each donor mattered for the analysis, because public TCR beta signatures pointed to carriage of CMV infection along with the matching HLA type.

Concerning this clonotype: This clone's antigen is unknown. At one end, the junction sequence differs from germline, possibly due to a read error.

Sequencing used an Illumina HiSeq 1500. In-frame beta chains were kept once TCRdb had trimmed the public reads at Q25 with fastp and called clones with MiXCR. Every distinct CDR3 protein forms one entry, paired with its most common genes and DNA. Recorded for this sample are nearly 450,000 distinct CDR3 sequences; roughly a third of them occurred a single time. Of the sample, roughly 13% falls within the top ten clones. What the research found in general, with its limitations: The ex vivo response was dominated by HLA-C-restricted CMV-specific TCR beta clonotypes, which also provided the single most frequent clonotype in two of eight donors. In both this cohort and an independent roughly 330-donor cohort, the cumulative frequency of public TCR beta family members distinguished carriers of CMV infection plus the relevant HLA type.

The CDR3 measures 14 amino acids from cysteine to phenylalanine. Only the CDR3 portion is preserved as DNA: 42 bases, with reading frame beginning at the first base. The germline V gene yields MNHEY for CDR1 and SVGEGT for CDR2. The sample was PBMCs. The sequence derives from a human donor in good health (CMV status not recorded). Some clones in this sample may be carry-over from other donors' samples. The chain uses TRBV6-2 or TRBV6-3 and TRBJ1-1; the D gene cannot be resolved reliably. The DNA sequence is given as TGTGCCAGCAGTCACATCGCCAGGCAGGTGGAAGCGTTCTTT. It encodes CASSHIARQVEAFF.